These 28 T cell receptor beta chains share one sample of origin, sequenced in a study of T cell responses to AZD1222 COVID-19 vaccine. Produced via immunoSEQ multiplex PCR; TCRdb's table is partial and in-frame only. The sample yields around 180,000 clones, 90% to 95% seen once. The source was peripheral blood, collected 28 days after the second AZD1222 dose. The source of these receptors is an adult who received the AZD1222 COVID-19 vaccine.

The J gene is TRBJ2-1, the V gene TRBV6-4; D is ambiguous. Trimming left V 0 bases short and J 3 bases short, with 12 bases between. The CDR3 runs 16 residues. CDR1 and CDR2 from the germline V gene are MRHNA and SNTAGT. In DNA, the CDR3 is TGTGCCAGCAGTGACTCGATCCTCACCAACTACAATGAGCAGTTCTTC. Protein sequence: CASSDSILTNYNEQFF.

V gene TRBV2 combines with J gene TRBJ1-6; possibly TRBD1 for D (6 bases). The CDR3 has 16 residues. Deletions cut 2 bases from V and 4 bases from J, with 12 bases between. Germline V lookup: CDR1 SNHLY, CDR2 FYNNEI. The DNA for the CDR3 is TGTGCCAGCAGTGAACTCGGGGGCCCTTATAATTCACCCCTCCACTTT. As protein: CASSELGGPYNSPLHF. Full variable domain (remainder filled in from reference TRBV2 and TRBJ1-6): EPEVTQTPSHQVTQMGQEVILRCVPISNHLYFYWYRQILGQKVEFLVSFYNNEISEKSEIFDDQFSVERPDGSNFTLKIRSTKLEDSAMYFCASSELGGPYNSPLHFGNGTRLTVT.

CDR3 nucleotide sequence: TGTGCCAGCAGCTCTAGACAGGGAGCTAATGAAAAACTGTTTTTT. As protein: CASSSRQGANEKLFF. The genes are TRBV5-4 and TRBJ1-4; 7 positions match TRBD1. The ends lost 3 bases at V and 3 bases at J; junction bases unmatched: 5. There are 15 residues in the CDR3. Germline lookup yields CDR1 SGHNT and CDR2 YYREEE (reference sequence).

The chain has TRBV29-1 and TRBJ1-2; D gene uncertain. This CDR3 contains 16 residues. CDR1 is SQVTM and CDR2 is ANQGSEA in the germline V gene. The V end lost 0 bases, the J end lost 6 bases, and 20 bases lay between the germline ends. CDR3: CSVEDLPGQSAHGYTF. Here the CDR3 DNA reads TGCAGCGTTGAAGATCTTCCGGGTCAATCAGCCCATGGCTACACCTTC.

This clone appeared a single time. V and J are TRBV6-4 and TRBJ2-2; D gene uncertain. The CDR3 has 13 residues. Trimming removed 3 bases at V and 6 bases at J, with 8 bases between. CDR1 and CDR2 from the germline V gene are MRHNA and SNTAGT. The CDR3: CASSDGFAGELFF. CDR3 in DNA: TGTGCCAGCAGTGATGGATTTGCCGGGGAGCTGTTTTTT.

The chain combines TRBV2 with TRBJ1-1; D not resolved. Germline assignment: CDR1 SNHLY and CDR2 FYNNEI. Trimming removed 6 bases at V and 0 bases at J, with 2 bases between. CDR3 length: 11 residues. CDR3 DNA sequence: TGTGCCAGCAGGATGAACACTGAAGCTTTCTTT. This codes for CASRMNTEAFF.

This clone was counted only a few times. The rearrangement links TRBV6-4 to TRBJ2-3, with TRBD2 identical over 8 bases. Germline CDR1 reads MRHNA; CDR2 reads SNTAGT. CDR3 length equals 15 residues. V was pared by 4 bases and J by 0 bases, with 3 bases of the junction left unmatched. This CDR3 reads CASSVTGGSTDTQYF. For the CDR3, the DNA is TGTGCCAGCAGTGTGACGGGGGGGAGCACAGATACGCAGTATTTT.

The chain uses TRBV11-2 and TRBJ1-1; D is ambiguous. This CDR3 comprises 13 residues. Germline V gives CDR1 SGHAT, CDR2 FQNNGV. Between the trimmed V and J ends, which lost 2 bases and 0 bases, there was a span of 4 bases. This CDR3 reads CASSLRMNTEAFF. The CDR3 bases are TGTGCCAGCAGCTTACGAATGAACACTGAAGCTTTCTTT.

V is TRBV27 and J is TRBJ2-3, with D perhaps TRBD1 or TRBD2 (6 bases each). CDR3 size: 16 residues. The V end was cut by 3 bases, the J end by 0 bases, with 13 bases between. In germline, CDR1 is MNHEY, CDR2 SMNVEV (reference sequence). CDR3 sequence reads: CASSFLRGDSTDTQYF. CDR3 in DNA: TGTGCCAGCAGTTTCCTGAGGGGGGACAGCACAGATACGCAGTATTTT.

The CDR3 loop reads CASSQSLWFGDPEAFF. DNA for the CDR3: TGTGCCAGCAGCCAATCCCTCTGGTTCGGGGATCCCGAAGCTTTCTTT. The rearrangement joins TRBV16 to TRBJ1-1, with unresolved D. V shed 0 bases and J shed 8 bases, with 19 bases lying between them. Germline V lookup: CDR1 KGHSY, CDR2 FQNENV. This CDR3 has 16 amino acids.

The gene calls are TRBV7-8 and TRBJ1-1; tentative D call: TRBD1 (6 bases). The V end was cut by 5 bases, the J end by 0 bases, with 10 bases between. CDR1 SGHVS and CDR2 FQNEAQ come from the germline V gene. The CDR3 length is 14 residues. The CDR3 region is CASSPGAMNTEAFF. The CDR3 region has the DNA TGTGCCAGCAGCCCAGGGGCTATGAACACTGAAGCTTTCTTT.

The CDR3 nucleotides are TGTGCCAGCACCCTCGGGGGAGGGGTGGTTGGAAACACCATATATTTT. Translated: CASTLGGGVVGNTIYF. This chain uses TRBV6-6 with TRBJ1-3; D is perhaps TRBD1 (5 bases). The CDR3 contains 16 residues. Germline V CDR1 and CDR2: MNHNY, SVGAGI (reference sequence). V lost 7 bases, J lost 3 bases, and 19 bases lay in between.

The chain couples TRBV11-3 to TRBJ1-1, with no clear D. This CDR3 has 14 amino acids. Looked up from germline, CDR1 is SGHNT and CDR2 is YENEEA. Trimming cost V 5 bases and J 3 bases, with 13 bases left between them. The CDR3 is CASSQSAGYTEAFF. The CDR3 DNA reads as TGTGCCAGCAGCCAGTCAGCCGGGTACACTGAAGCTTTCTTT.

The chain joins TRBV15 to TRBJ2-7, with TRBD1 identical over 8 bases. This CDR3 region has 15 residues. Germline V CDR1 and CDR2: LNHNV, YYDKDF (reference sequence). With 0 bases clipped from V and 0 bases from J, the junction kept 1 base outside the gene matches. DNA for the CDR3: TGTGCCACCAGCAGAGAACAGGGGGGCTCCTACGAGCAGTACTTC. This translates into CATSREQGGSYEQYF.

In this sample, this clone turned up once. The CDR3 loop reads CASSRGQGSYEQYF. The CDR3 DNA reads TGTGCCAGCAGCAGAGGACAGGGAAGCTACGAGCAGTACTTC. V is TRBV6-2 or TRBV6-3 and J is TRBJ2-7; 8 bases map to TRBD1. CDR1 and CDR2 from the germline V gene are MNHEY and SVGEGT. This CDR3 comprises 14 residues. With V trimmed by 6 bases and J by 3 bases, 7 bases remained unmatched.

This rearrangement joins TRBV5-1 to TRBJ2-6; D is uncertain. V shed 4 bases and J shed 2 bases, with 4 bases lying between them. CDR1 is SGHRS, CDR2 YFSETQ, per germline. This CDR3 has 13 residues. The CDR3 reads CASSPPGANVLTF. The DNA of the CDR3 is TGCGCCAGCAGCCCTCCTGGGGCCAACGTCCTGACTTTC.

The chain employs TRBV28 and TRBJ2-1, with 9 bases aligning to TRBD2. Trimming removed 3 bases from V and 5 bases from J; junction bases left unmatched: 17. The CDR3 sequence is 19 residues long. CDR1 MDHEN and CDR2 SYDVKM come from the germline V gene. This CDR3 reads CASSFTFRRAGGPNNEQFF. For the CDR3, the DNA is TGTGCCAGCAGTTTTACCTTCCGAAGGGCGGGAGGGCCAAACAATGAGCAGTTCTTC.

The chain carries TRBV4-3 and TRBJ2-5; a weak D match, TRBD1 (5 bases). Germline CDR1 LGHNA, CDR2 YSLEER. The CDR3 length is 15 residues. The germline V and J ends were trimmed by 0 bases and 1 base, with 9 bases remaining between them. In DNA, the CDR3 is TGCGCCAGCAGCCAAGATCAGGGATTCCAAGAGACCCAGTACTTC. The encoded protein is CASSQDQGFQETQYF.

The chain couples TRBV27 to TRBJ1-5; perhaps TRBD1 as D (5 bases). The CDR3 spans 13 residues. CDR1 is MNHEY, CDR2 SMNVEV, per germline (reference sequence). Trimming took off 6 bases at V and 6 bases at J, with 12 bases between the two ends. DNA for the CDR3: TGTGCCAGCAGCTTGGGGACCGTTCAGCCCCAGCATTTT. Translated, it gives CASSLGTVQPQHF.

The chain joins TRBV5-1 to TRBJ1-3; TRBD1 is a possible D gene (6 bases). This CDR3 spans 16 amino acids. Germline CDR1 SGHRS, CDR2 YFSETQ. V lost 4 bases to trimming and J lost 2 bases, with 16 bases between them. The CDR3 sequence is CASSLEGGLPGNTIYF. The DNA of the CDR3 is TGCGCCAGCAGCCTGGAGGGGGGACTCCCTGGAAACACCATATATTTT.

The chain's CDR3 is CASFRVNYGYTF. For the CDR3, the DNA is TGTGCCAGCTTCAGGGTTAACTATGGCTACACCTTC. The rearrangement joins TRBV2 to TRBJ1-2; D might be TRBD1 (5 bases). The CDR3 totals 12 residues. Trimming left V 8 bases short and J 1 base short, with 8 bases between. Germline assignment: CDR1 SNHLY and CDR2 FYNNEI.

The chain joins TRBV6-4 to TRBJ2-3; 12 bases align to TRBD2. Germline values: CDR1 MRHNA, CDR2 SNTAGT. The CDR3 consists of 15 residues. V lost 5 bases, J lost 4 bases, and 4 bases stayed unmatched. The CDR3 reads CASSPTSGSSDTQYF. The CDR3 DNA sequence: TGTGCCAGCAGTCCGACTAGCGGGAGTTCAGATACGCAGTATTTT.

CDR3 protein: CASKMGTNQPQHF. The CDR3, as DNA: TGTGCCAGCAAAATGGGGACCAATCAGCCCCAGCATTTT. This rearrangement joins TRBV12-3 or TRBV12-4 to TRBJ1-5, with D perhaps TRBD1 (5 bases). The V end was cut by 7 bases, the J end by 3 bases, with 10 bases between. This CDR3 is built from 13 residues.

The chain joins TRBV2 to TRBJ2-7, with 8 nucleotides matching TRBD1. The junction had 6 bases not matched to a gene; V was cut back by 6 bases and J by 2 bases. The CDR3 runs 14 residues. Germline assignment: CDR1 SNHLY and CDR2 FYNNEI. The CDR3 loop is CASRGNRGTYEQYF. The CDR3 DNA reads TGTGCCAGCAGGGGGAACAGGGGGACCTACGAGCAGTACTTC.

This chain joins TRBV7-8 and TRBJ1-5; no clear D gene. The CDR3 has 14 amino acids. CDR1 is SGHVS, CDR2 FQNEAQ, per germline. Trimming left V 6 bases short and J 7 bases short, with 16 bases between. Written as DNA, the CDR3 is TGTGCCAGCAGTTGGGGAGCTTCGGACCAGCCCCAGCATTTT. Its translation is CASSWGASDQPQHF.

J is TRBJ2-4 and V is TRBV28; the match to TRBD2 covers 8 bases. The CDR3 has 17 residues. Germline CDR1 MDHEN, CDR2 SYDVKM. Unmatched junction bases numbered 13, after V lost 3 bases and J lost 6 bases. This CDR3 is CASSFPTAGDWGNIQYF. The CDR3 nucleotides are TGTGCCAGCAGTTTCCCAACAGCGGGAGATTGGGGAAACATTCAGTACTTC.

The CDR3 is CATSRDLPGSNYGYTF. For the CDR3, the DNA is TGTGCCACCAGCAGAGATCTTCCAGGTTCTAACTATGGCTACACCTTC. V and J are TRBV15 and TRBJ1-2; D is uncertain. The germline V gene has CDR1 LNHNV and CDR2 YYDKDF (reference sequence). V was clipped by 0 bases and J by 0 bases, with 11 bases between them. The CDR3 runs 16 residues.

V gene TRBV25-1 combines with J gene TRBJ1-2, with a possible D match to TRBD1 (5 bases). The CDR3 runs to 13 residues. Deletions cut 7 bases from V and 4 bases from J, with 13 bases between. CDR1 MGHDK and CDR2 SYGVNS come from the germline V gene. CDR3 nucleotide sequence: TGTGCCAGCACCCACGGGACGGTCTATGGCTACACCTTC. Amino acid sequence: CASTHGTVYGYTF.